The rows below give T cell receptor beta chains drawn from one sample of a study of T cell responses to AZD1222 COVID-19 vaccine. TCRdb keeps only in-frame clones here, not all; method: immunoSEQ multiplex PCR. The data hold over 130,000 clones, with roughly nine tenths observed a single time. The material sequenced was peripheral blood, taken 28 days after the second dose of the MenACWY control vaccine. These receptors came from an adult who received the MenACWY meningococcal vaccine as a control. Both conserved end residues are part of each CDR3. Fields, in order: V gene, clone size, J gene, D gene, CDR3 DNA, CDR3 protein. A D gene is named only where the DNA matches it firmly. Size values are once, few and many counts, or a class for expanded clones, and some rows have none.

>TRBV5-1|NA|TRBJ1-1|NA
TGCGCCAGCAGCCCGGGAGGGGAAATTGAAGCTTTCTTT
CASSPGGEIEAFF
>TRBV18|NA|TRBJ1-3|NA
TGTGCCAGCTCACCTGAAACAGGGTTGGGATCTGGAAACACCATATATTTT
CASSPETGLGSGNTIYF
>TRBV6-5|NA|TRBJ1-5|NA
TGTGCCAGCAGACAGGGAAGGAATCAGCCCCAGCATTTT
CASRQGRNQPQHF
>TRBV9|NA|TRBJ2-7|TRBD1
TGTGCCAGCAGCCAGGGGGCGGGCAGTACCATCTACGAGCAGTACTTC
CASSQGAGSTIYEQYF
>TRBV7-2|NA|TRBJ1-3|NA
TGTGCCAGCAGCCCCACCGGAAACACCATATATTTT
CASSPTGNTIYF
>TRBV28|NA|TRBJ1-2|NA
TGTGCCAGCAGTTTAGTAACAGCGCACTATGGCTACACCTTC
CASSLVTAHYGYTF
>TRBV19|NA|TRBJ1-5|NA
TGTGCCAGTAGCGGGACAAACAATCAGCCCCAGCATTTT
CASSGTNNQPQHF
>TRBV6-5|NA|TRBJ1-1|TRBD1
TGTGCCAGCAGTTACTGGAGCACAGGGGACACTGAAGCTTTCTTT
CASSYWSTGDTEAFF
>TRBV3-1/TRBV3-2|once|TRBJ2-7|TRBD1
TGTGCCAGCAGCCCTGGGACAGGGGATCGCTACGAGCAGTACTTC
CASSPGTGDRYEQYF
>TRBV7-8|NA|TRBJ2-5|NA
TGTGCCAGCAGCTTAGATTCCGGGGGAGAGACCCAGTACTTC
CASSLDSGGETQYF
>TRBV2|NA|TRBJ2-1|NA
TGTGCCAGCAGTGGGAACAGGGAGGGTGAGCAGTTCTTC
CASSGNREGEQFF
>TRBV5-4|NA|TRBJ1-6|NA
TGTGCCAGCAGCCGGGGCAGTTTAGATTCACCCCTCCACTTT
CASSRGSLDSPLHF
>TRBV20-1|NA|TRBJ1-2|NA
TGCAGTGCCTTCCTAAACTATGGCTACACCTTC
CSAFLNYGYTF
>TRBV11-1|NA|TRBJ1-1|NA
TGTGCCAGCAGAGGCGGGAACACTGAAGCTTTCTTT
CASRGGNTEAFF
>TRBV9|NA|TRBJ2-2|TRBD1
TGTGCCAGCAGTGGATCGCGACAGGGGAACACCGGGGAGCTGTTTTTT
CASSGSRQGNTGELFF
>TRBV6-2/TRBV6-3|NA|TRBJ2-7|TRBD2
TGTGCCAGCAGTTATTCCGGACTAGCGGGAGATCGGCAGTACTTC
CASSYSGLAGDRQYF
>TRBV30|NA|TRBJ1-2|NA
TGTGCCGAGAATTGGGGGGGCAGCTATGGCTACACCTTC
CAENWGGSYGYTF
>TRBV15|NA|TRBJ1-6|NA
TGTGCCACCAGCAGAGGCCCGCTCAGGGACTCACCCCTCCACTTT
CATSRGPLRDSPLHF
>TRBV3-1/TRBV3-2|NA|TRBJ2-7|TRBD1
TGTGCCAGCAGCCAAGCACCGGGACAGTACTACGAGCAGTACTTC
CASSQAPGQYYEQYF
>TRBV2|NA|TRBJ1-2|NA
TGTGCCAGCAGTGCCACAAGTGGCTACACCTTC
CASSATSGYTF
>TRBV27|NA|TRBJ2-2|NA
TGTGCCAGCAGTTTTTTGTCTAGCCGGGGCGGGGAGCTGTTTTTT
CASSFLSSRGGELFF
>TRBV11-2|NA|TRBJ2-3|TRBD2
TGTGCCAGCAGCTTAGATCGTACGGGAGGGATGACGGATACGCAGTATTTT
CASSLDRTGGMTDTQYF
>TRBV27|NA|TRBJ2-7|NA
TGTGCCAGTATGCAAGGGGAATACGAGCAGTACTTC
CASMQGEYEQYF
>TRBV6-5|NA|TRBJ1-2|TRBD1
TGTGCCAGCAGTTACCACGGGACAGATGGCTACACCTTC
CASSYHGTDGYTF
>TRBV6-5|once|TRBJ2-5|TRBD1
TGTGCCAGCAGTTACCGTGGGACAGGGCTTCCCGAGACCCAGTACTTC
CASSYRGTGLPETQYF
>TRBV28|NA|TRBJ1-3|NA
TGTGCCAGCAGTTTTGCGGGGGTCTCTGGAAACACCATATATTTT
CASSFAGVSGNTIYF
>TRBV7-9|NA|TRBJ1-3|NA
TGTGCCAGCAGCTCTCCGGGCGACTGGAACTCTGGAAACACCATATATTTT
CASSSPGDWNSGNTIYF
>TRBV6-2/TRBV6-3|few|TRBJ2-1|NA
TGTGCCAGCAGCCTAGCACCGACAGGCCACATACGGCAGTTCTTC
CASSLAPTGHIRQFF
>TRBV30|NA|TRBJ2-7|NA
TGTGCCTGGAAACCAGGAGTCTACGAGCAGTACTTC
CAWKPGVYEQYF